This T cell receptor beta chain was captured in a study of cytomegalovirus exposure and HLA in healthy donors. The PCR ran on 60 Vbeta and 13 Jbeta primers. Libraries were prepared by immunoSEQ multiplex PCR; TCRdb keeps only in-frame clonotypes and omits some of them. The sample yields around 120,000 clones, 80% seen once. These donors counted as nominally healthy when sampled, but unrecorded immune exposures were likely. This sequence originates from a male donor in good health and CMV-seronegative. The sample was PBMCs.

Here the CDR3 reads CASSFGHSYEQYF. The CDR3 DNA follows: TGTGCCAGCAGTTTTGGACACTCCTACGAGCAGTACTTC. V gene TRBV27 combines with J gene TRBJ2-5; D perhaps matches TRBD1 (5 bases). The end of the DNA fits TRBJ2-7 better, so the J call may be wrong. CDR1 MNHEY and CDR2 SMNVEV come from the germline V gene (reference sequence). The CDR3 extends over 13 amino acids.